Each of the 14 T cell receptor beta chains below was sequenced from the same sample in a study of brain T cells in children with intractable seizures. Indicated time point: blood from clinic visit 5 months post-surgery; TSC patient then seizure free. Data came from immunoSEQ multiplex PCR; TCRdb stores just in-frame clones and leaves some out. This table has about 340,000 clones, 93% appearing once. The sample here was peripheral blood, taken 5 to 6 months after surgery. The receptor set was obtained from a boy in the first two years of life with tuberous sclerosis and intractable seizures.

The chain joins TRBV18 to TRBJ1-2; D may be TRBD1 (5 bases). V dropped 0 bases and J dropped 6 bases, with 8 bases sitting between them. Germline V gives CDR1 KGHSH, CDR2 LQKENI. This CDR3 has 13 residues. The chain's CDR3 is CASSPPGEDGYTF. The CDR3 DNA follows: TGTGCCAGCTCACCACCGGGGGAAGATGGCTACACCTTC.

The chain combines TRBV6-4 with TRBJ2-2; TRBD2 matches at 7 bases. Germline CDR1 is MRHNA and CDR2 is SNTAGT. The ends lost 1 base at V and 6 bases at J; junction bases unmatched: 8. The CDR3 is made up of 16 amino acids. The CDR3 DNA sequence: TGTGCCAGCAGTGACTTTCCCAGGGAGGGATCCGGGGAGCTGTTTTTT. Its translation: CASSDFPREGSGELFF.

This clone was found a few times. The V and J genes are TRBV2 and TRBJ2-7; D not resolved. The CDR3 length is 14 residues. Germline V gene data show CDR1 as SNHLY and CDR2 as FYNNEI. Trimming left V 1 base short and J 3 bases short, with 10 bases between. CDR3 DNA sequence: TGTGCCAGCAGTGAAGGTCTCAGCATCTACGAGCAGTACTTC. This codes for CASSEGLSIYEQYF.

This sequence joins TRBV18 and TRBJ1-1; D unresolved. CDR1 and CDR2 (germline): KGHSH, LQKENI. The V end lost 2 bases, the J end lost 2 bases, and 6 bases lay between the germline ends. This CDR3 region has 13 residues. Written as DNA, the CDR3 is TGTGCCAGCTCACCAGGGGAAAACACTGAAGCTTTCTTT. Translation: CASSPGENTEAFF. Together with reference TRBV18 and TRBJ1-1, the CDR3 gives the full variable domain: NAGVMQNPRHLVRRRGQEARLRCSPMKGHSHVYWYRQLPEEGLKFMVYLQKENIIDESGMPKERFSAEFPKEGPSILRIQQVVRGDSAAYFCASSPGENTEAFFGQGTRLTVV.

The CDR3 sequence is CASSHTSGISKEQYF. CDR3 coding DNA: TGCGCCAGCAGCCACACTAGCGGGATATCGAAAGAGCAGTACTTC. The V call is TRBV5-1, the J call TRBJ2-7; TRBD2 matches 10 bases. Germline trimming cut 4 bases from V and 7 bases from J; bases unmatched to any gene: 11. Germline V lookup: CDR1 SGHRS, CDR2 YFSETQ. The CDR3 spans 15 residues.

The chain combines TRBV5-1 with TRBJ2-1; possible D gene TRBD2, 5 bases. Per germline, CDR1 SGHRS and CDR2 YFSETQ. The CDR3 consists of 12 residues. Trimming cost V 5 bases and J 4 bases, with 7 bases left between them. The CDR3 nucleotides read TGCGCCAGCAGAACGGGATACAATGAGCAGTTCTTC. This sequence encodes CASRTGYNEQFF.

The chain uses TRBV5-8 and TRBJ2-2; D ambiguous. The CDR3 totals 13 residues. V lost 1 base, J lost 9 bases, and 10 bases lay in between. Germline CDR1 and CDR2: SGHTS and YDEGEE. CDR3 sequence: CASSLMPSRELFF. CDR3 DNA sequence: TGTGCCAGCAGCTTGATGCCCAGCCGGGAGCTGTTTTTT.

The rearrangement uses TRBV6-1 and TRBJ2-1; TRBD2 matches 13 bases. V lost 4 bases to trimming and J lost 8 bases; unmatched junction nucleotides: 11. CDR1 MNHNS and CDR2 SASEGT come from the germline V gene. The CDR3 contains 17 residues. The CDR3 region is CASSAPPGLAGYYEQFF. DNA for the CDR3: TGTGCCAGCAGTGCTCCTCCGGGACTAGCGGGATACTATGAGCAGTTCTTC.

The V call is TRBV4-1, the J call TRBJ2-1; D remains ambiguous. Trimming took 2 bases from V and 0 from J, leaving 8 bases between them. This CDR3 is built from 15 residues. CDR1 MGHRA and CDR2 YSYEKL come from the germline V gene. The CDR3: CASSQIMHSYNEQFF. In DNA, the CDR3 is TGCGCCAGCAGCCAAATTATGCACTCCTACAATGAGCAGTTCTTC.

The rearrangement joins TRBV14 to TRBJ1-2; 7 nucleotides align to TRBD1. This CDR3 region has 15 residues. In germline, CDR1 is SGHDN, CDR2 FVKESK. The junction had 9 bases not matched to a gene; V was cut back by 4 bases and J by 4 bases. The CDR3 spells CASSLRTGGIYGYTF. In DNA, the CDR3 is TGTGCCAGCAGCCTCCGGACAGGCGGCATCTATGGCTACACCTTC.

The chain has TRBV19 and TRBJ2-1; weak D call: TRBD1 (5 bases). V gave up 3 bases and J gave up 2 bases, with 8 bases separating them. Germline CDR1 LNHDA, CDR2 SQIVND (reference sequence). The CDR3 sequence is 14 residues long. CDR3 amino acids: CASSIRTTYNEQFF. The CDR3 DNA reads TGTGCCAGTAGTATCAGGACAACCTACAATGAGCAGTTCTTC.

This clone was picked up one time. CDR3 region: CAWSVKIGTLNTEAFF. DNA of the CDR3: TGTGCCTGGAGTGTAAAAATCGGGACACTGAACACTGAAGCTTTCTTT. The V call is TRBV30, the J call TRBJ1-1; possible D gene TRBD1, 6 bases. Germline V gene lookup returns CDR1 GTSNPN and CDR2 SVGIG (reference sequence). Trimming shortened V by 0 bases and J by 0 bases, and 14 bases separated the two germline ends. CDR3 length equals 16 residues.

The chain is built from TRBV9 and TRBJ1-2; TRBD1 matches 7 bases. Germline lookup yields CDR1 SGDLS and CDR2 YYNGEE. Germline trimming cut 3 bases from V and 5 bases from J; bases unmatched to any gene: 7. The CDR3 totals 14 residues. CDR3 residues: CASSARDSPYGYTF. The CDR3 nucleotides are TGTGCCAGCAGCGCCCGGGACAGCCCGTATGGCTACACCTTC.

This chain links TRBV15 with TRBJ2-7; 10 bases are a match to TRBD1. This CDR3 is 14 amino acids long. Germline assignment: CDR1 LNHNV and CDR2 YYDKDF (reference sequence). V was pared by 7 bases and J by 6 bases, with 9 bases of the junction left unmatched. DNA of the CDR3: TGTGCCACCACCAACGGACAGGGGGTGGGCGAGCAGTACTTC. Translation: CATTNGQGVGEQYF.